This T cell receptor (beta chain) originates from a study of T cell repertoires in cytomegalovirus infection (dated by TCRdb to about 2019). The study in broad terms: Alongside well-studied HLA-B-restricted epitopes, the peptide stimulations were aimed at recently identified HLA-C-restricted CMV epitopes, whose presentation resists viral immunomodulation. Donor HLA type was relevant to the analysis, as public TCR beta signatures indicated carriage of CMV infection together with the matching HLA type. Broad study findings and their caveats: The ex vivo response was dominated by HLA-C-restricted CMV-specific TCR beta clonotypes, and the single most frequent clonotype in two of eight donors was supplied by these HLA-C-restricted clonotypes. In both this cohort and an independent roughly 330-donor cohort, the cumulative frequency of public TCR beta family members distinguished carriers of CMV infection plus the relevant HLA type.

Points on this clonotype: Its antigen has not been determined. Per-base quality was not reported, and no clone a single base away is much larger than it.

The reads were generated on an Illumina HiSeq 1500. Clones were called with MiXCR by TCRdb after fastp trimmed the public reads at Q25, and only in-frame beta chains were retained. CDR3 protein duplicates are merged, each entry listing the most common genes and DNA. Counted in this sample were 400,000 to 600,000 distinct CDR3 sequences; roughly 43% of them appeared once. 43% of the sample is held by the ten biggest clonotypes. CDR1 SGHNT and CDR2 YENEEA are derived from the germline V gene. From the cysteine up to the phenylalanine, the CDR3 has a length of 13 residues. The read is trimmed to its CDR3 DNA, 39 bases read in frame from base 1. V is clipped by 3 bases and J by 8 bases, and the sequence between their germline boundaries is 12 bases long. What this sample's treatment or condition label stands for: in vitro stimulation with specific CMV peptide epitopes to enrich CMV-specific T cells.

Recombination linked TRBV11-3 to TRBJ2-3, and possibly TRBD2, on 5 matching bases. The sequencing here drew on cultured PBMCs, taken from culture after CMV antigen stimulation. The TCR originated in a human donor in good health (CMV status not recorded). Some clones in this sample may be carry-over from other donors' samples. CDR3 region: CASSFLVSGTQYF. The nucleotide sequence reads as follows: TGTGCCAGCAGCTTCTTGGTCAGCGGTACGCAGTATTTT. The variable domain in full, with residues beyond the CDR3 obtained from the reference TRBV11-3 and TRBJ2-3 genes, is EAGVVQSPRYKIIEKKQPVAFWCNPISGHNTLYWYLQNLGQGPELLIRYENEEAVDDSQLPKDRFSAERLKGVDSTLKIQPAELGDSAVYLCASSFLVSGTQYFGPGTRLTVL.